This paragraph reports one TCR beta chain. Its antigen is unidentified. The entry originates in a study of blood T cells in healthy people across ages. Study results and limitations: Roughly linear declines in TCR beta diversity per million T cells occurred with age. Aged donors had fewer naive CD4+ cells and lower diversity than long-lived donors.

The authors ran a second PCR of roughly 7 to 11 cycles using a sample-barcoded 5' primer and a J-beta primer mix. TCRdb re-called the 5' RACE reads with MiXCR, one entry per CDR3 protein. The data hold some 690,000 distinct CDR3 sequences, with about a fifth observed a single time. Germline CDR1 MNHEY, CDR2 SVGEGT. The CDR3 is 15 residues long. The chain joins TRBV6-2 or TRBV6-3 to TRBJ2-7; D might be TRBD1 or TRBD2, each matching 5 bases. The closer fit of TRBJ2-5 to the DNA end suggests the J call may be wrong. The clonotype comes from a man between 65 and 85 years old in good health. Material: blood. The CDR3: CASSYEAAGGETQYF. DNA of the CDR3: TGTGCCAGCAGTTACGAAGCTGCTGGGGGAGAGACCCAGTACTTC.